The rows below give T cell receptor beta chains drawn from one sample of a study of shared clonotypes between healthy human individuals. Here immunoSEQ multiplex PCR was the method, and the copy in TCRdb shows in-frame clones only, minus some. The sample holds roughly 2,300,000 clones, about nine tenths seen once. The sample taken for sequencing was naive CD4+ T cells from PBMCs. Receptors were obtained from a man aged 18 to 29 in good health. Some clones in this sample may be carry-over from other donors' samples. Both conserved end residues are part of each CDR3. A D gene is named only where the DNA matches it firmly.

d_gene	v_gene	j_gene	CDR3aa
TRBD2	TRBV9	TRBJ2-3	CASSQLAGGPSTDTQYF
-	TRBV18	TRBJ2-1	CASSPTPSVSYNEQFF
-	TRBV2	TRBJ1-5	CASILDGRNQPQHF
-	TRBV7-9	TRBJ2-5	CASSLYGNQYF
TRBD1	TRBV7-9	TRBJ1-1	CASSLLTGRLNTEAFF
-	TRBV28	TRBJ2-6	CASSLDRGGSGANVLTF
-	TRBV6-5	TRBJ2-5	CASSLNRRGETQYF
TRBD2	TRBV4-2	TRBJ2-7	CASSQAGGREQYF
-	TRBV27	TRBJ2-7	CASSLSFRDYYEQYF
TRBD1	TRBV28	TRBJ2-2	CASSYRTGYTGELFF
-	TRBV6-5	TRBJ1-2	CAARPRAGFYGYTF
-	TRBV29-1	TRBJ2-1	CSVAVGSYNEQFF
-	TRBV29-1	TRBJ2-1	CSVDVMYSGYNEQFF
-	TRBV7-8	TRBJ1-1	CASSRRAGNTEAFF
-	TRBV9	TRBJ2-1	CASSSPGRGQSLNEQFF
-	TRBV7-9	TRBJ1-4	CASSLTSGWVEKLFF
-	TRBV4-1	TRBJ1-5	CASSQLLAFNQPQHF
TRBD1	TRBV2	TRBJ2-7	CASRGLDRGNFYEQYF
-	TRBV11-1	TRBJ1-2	CASSSSGLEGYGYTF
-	TRBV4-2	TRBJ1-3	CASSQGLRNTIYF